This TCR beta chain was captured in a study of tumor-infiltrating lymphocytes in primary liver carcinoma. About the research overall: Surgical resection was used to treat these primary liver carcinoma patients. There were roughly 3.65 to 7.13 million productive TCRbeta reads per sample, a yield similar across tissue types.

This clonotype occurred a few times. Its antigen is not identified. Germline DNA was extracted alongside blood RNA, which was obtained from unsorted whole blood. Before any surgery took place, roughly 4 milliliters of peripheral blood were collected. The CDR3 runs to 16 residues. CDR1 is SGHRS and CDR2 is YFSETQ in the germline V gene. V lost 0 bases and J 2 bases, leaving 13 bases between the germline ends. TCR beta cDNA was reverse-transcribed from 500 to 550 ng of total RNA. The reaction used a constant-region primer and ProtoScript II reverse transcriptase. Generation of the TCR beta libraries relied on three nested multiplex PCR rounds using slightly modified ARM-PCR. TRBV1-TRBV30 forward and Cbeta reverse primers drove the first two approximately 10-cycle rounds. TCRdb recomputed calls from the multiplex PCR reads with MiXCR, one row per CDR3 protein. The table has about 310,000 distinct CDR3 sequences, 45% to 70% seen once.

General study points: Tumors carried a top-250-clone fraction significantly exceeding that of blood (p = 0.039).

The TCR was taken from a woman in her twenties or thirties with primary liver carcinoma and hepatitis B virus infection. Source material: peripheral blood. The rearrangement uses TRBV5-1 and TRBJ2-3; D gene unclear. This chain's CDR3 is CASSLGLQTFTDTQYF. The CDR3 coding sequence is TGCGCCAGCAGCTTGGGACTGCAAACATTCACAGATACGCAGTATTTT.